This section outlines one TCR beta chain sequence together with its context. Its antigen is unidentified. The CDR3 consists of 15 residues. Germline V gives CDR1 LGHNA, CDR2 YNFKEQ. Trimming pared 1 base from V and 0 bases from J, leaving 9 bases between. TCRdb redid the calling of the 5' RACE reads with MiXCR, one entry per CDR3 protein. The profile covers under 350,000 distinct CDR3 sequences, with roughly 10% appearing a single time and 7% to 8.5% taken by the ten largest. These data are taken from a study of identical twins. The study, taken as a whole, reports: The conclusions drew on cross-sectional statistical analysis instead of tracking the same donors. Abundant cord blood beta clonotypes carried fewer insertions; memory repertoires showed none. Twins shared out-of-frame alpha sequences with excess low generation probability.

The same data also went into a second study, on yellow fever vaccine responses in identical twins.

The J gene is TRBJ1-1, the V gene TRBV4-2, with D possibly being TRBD1 (5 bases). This TCR derives from a woman between 18 and 29 years old in good health. Material for sequencing was CD8+ T cells sorted from blood. The CDR3 sequence: CASSQGQGMNTEAFF. DNA for the CDR3: TGTGCCAGCAGCCAAGGTCAGGGTATGAACACTGAAGCTTTCTTT.